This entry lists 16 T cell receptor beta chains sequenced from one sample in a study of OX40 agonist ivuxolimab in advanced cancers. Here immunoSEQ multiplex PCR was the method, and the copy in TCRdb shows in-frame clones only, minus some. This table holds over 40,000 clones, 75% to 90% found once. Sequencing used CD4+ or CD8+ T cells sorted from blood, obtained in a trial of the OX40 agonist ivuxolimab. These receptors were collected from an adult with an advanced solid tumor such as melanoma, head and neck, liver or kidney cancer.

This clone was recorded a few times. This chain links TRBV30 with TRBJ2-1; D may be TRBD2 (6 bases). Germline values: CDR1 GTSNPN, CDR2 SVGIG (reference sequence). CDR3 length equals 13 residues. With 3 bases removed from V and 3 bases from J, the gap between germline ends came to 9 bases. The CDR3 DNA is TGTGCCTGGAGAAAGGGAGGCTACAATGAGCAGTTCTTC. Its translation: CAWRKGGYNEQFF.

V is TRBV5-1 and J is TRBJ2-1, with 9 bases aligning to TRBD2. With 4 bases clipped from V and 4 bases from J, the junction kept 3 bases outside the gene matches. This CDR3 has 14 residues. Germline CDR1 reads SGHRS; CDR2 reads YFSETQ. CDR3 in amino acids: CASSQGLAYNEQFF. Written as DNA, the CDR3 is TGCGCCAGCAGCCAGGGACTAGCTTACAATGAGCAGTTCTTC.

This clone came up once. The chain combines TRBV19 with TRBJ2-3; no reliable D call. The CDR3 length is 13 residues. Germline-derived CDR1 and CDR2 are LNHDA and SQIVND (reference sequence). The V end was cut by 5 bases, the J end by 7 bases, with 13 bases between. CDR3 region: CASSSLTLYTQYF. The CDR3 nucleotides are TGTGCCAGTAGTTCGCTGACTCTGTATACGCAGTATTTT.

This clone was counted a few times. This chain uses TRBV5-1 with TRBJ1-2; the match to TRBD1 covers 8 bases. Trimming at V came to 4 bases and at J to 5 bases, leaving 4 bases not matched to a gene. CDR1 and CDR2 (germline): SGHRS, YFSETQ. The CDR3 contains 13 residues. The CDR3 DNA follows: TGCGCCAGCAGCCCGGGACAGGCGTATGGCTACACCTTC. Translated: CASSPGQAYGYTF. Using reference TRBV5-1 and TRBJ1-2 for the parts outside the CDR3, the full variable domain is KAGVTQTPRYLIKTRGQQVTLSCSPISGHRSVSWYQQTPGQGLQFLFEYFSETQRNKGNFPGRFSGRQFSNSRSEMNVSTLELGDSALYLCASSPGQAYGYTFGSGTRLTVV.

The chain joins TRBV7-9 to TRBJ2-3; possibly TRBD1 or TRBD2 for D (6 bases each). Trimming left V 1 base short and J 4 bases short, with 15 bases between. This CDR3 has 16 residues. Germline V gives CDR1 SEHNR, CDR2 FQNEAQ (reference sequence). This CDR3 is CASSLGPGAFADTQYF. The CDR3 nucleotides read TGTGCCAGCAGCTTAGGGCCGGGGGCATTCGCAGATACGCAGTATTTT.

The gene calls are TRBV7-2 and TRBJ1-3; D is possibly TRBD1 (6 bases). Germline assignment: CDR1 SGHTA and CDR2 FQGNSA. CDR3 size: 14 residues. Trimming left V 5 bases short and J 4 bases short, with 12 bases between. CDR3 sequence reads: CASSLRGTGNTIYF. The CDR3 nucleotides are TGTGCCAGCAGCCTCAGGGGTACGGGAAACACCATATATTTT.

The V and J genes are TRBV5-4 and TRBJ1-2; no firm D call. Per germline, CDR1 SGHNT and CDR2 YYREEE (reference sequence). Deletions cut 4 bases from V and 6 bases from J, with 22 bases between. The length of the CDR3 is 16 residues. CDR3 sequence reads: CASSPPPKVPLDGYTF. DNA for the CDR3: TGTGCCAGCAGCCCCCCTCCTAAGGTACCTTTGGATGGCTACACCTTC.

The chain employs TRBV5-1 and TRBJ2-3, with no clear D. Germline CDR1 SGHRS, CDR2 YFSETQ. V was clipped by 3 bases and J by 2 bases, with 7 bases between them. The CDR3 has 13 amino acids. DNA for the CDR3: TGCGCCAGCAGCTCCACGGTCACAGATACGCAGTATTTT. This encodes CASSSTVTDTQYF.

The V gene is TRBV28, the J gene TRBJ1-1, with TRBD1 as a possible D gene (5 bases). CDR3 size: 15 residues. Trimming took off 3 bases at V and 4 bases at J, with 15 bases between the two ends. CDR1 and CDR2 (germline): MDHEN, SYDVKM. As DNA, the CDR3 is TGTGCCAGCAGTTTTTCAGGGTTAGGAGGCACTGAAGCTTTCTTT. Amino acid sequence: CASSFSGLGGTEAFF. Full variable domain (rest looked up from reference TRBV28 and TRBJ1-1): DVKVTQSSRYLVKRTGEKVFLECVQDMDHENMFWYRQDPGLGLRLIYFSYDVKMKEKGDIPEGYSVSREKKERFSLILESASTNQTSMYLCASSFSGLGGTEAFFGQGTRLTVV.

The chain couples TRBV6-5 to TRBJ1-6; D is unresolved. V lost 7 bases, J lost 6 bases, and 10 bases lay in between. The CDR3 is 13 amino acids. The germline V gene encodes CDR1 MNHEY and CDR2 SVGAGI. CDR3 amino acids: CASTLESNSPLHF. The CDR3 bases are TGTGCCAGCACCCTCGAGAGTAATTCACCCCTCCACTTT.

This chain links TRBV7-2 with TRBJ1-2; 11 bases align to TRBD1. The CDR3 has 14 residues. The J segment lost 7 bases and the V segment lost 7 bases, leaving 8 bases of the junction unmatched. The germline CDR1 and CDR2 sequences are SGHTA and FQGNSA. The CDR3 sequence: CASKIGQGALGYTF. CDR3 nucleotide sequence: TGTGCCAGCAAGATAGGACAGGGGGCGCTTGGCTACACCTTC.

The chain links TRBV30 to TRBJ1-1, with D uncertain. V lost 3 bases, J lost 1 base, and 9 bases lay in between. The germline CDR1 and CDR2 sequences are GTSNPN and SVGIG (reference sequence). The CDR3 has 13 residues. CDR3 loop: CAWRVSGNTEAFF. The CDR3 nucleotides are TGTGCCTGGAGGGTCTCCGGGAACACTGAAGCTTTCTTT.

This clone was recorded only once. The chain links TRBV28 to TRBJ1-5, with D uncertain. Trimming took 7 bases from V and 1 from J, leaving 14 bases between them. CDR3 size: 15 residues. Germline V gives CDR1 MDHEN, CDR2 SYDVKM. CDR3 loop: CASTHLKGSNQPQHF. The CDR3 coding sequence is TGTGCCAGCACTCATCTTAAAGGAAGCAATCAGCCCCAGCATTTT. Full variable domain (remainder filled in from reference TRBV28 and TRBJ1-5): DVKVTQSSRYLVKRTGEKVFLECVQDMDHENMFWYRQDPGLGLRLIYFSYDVKMKEKGDIPEGYSVSREKKERFSLILESASTNQTSMYLCASTHLKGSNQPQHFGDGTRLSIL.

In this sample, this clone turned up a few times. The CDR3 reads CASSLAVGVGNSPLHF. The CDR3 coding sequence is TGTGCCAGCAGCTTAGCGGTGGGGGTGGGGAATTCACCCCTCCACTTT. The V gene is TRBV13, the J gene TRBJ1-6; D perhaps matches TRBD1 (5 bases). The CDR3 runs 16 residues. Germline loops: CDR1 PRHDT, CDR2 FYEKMQ (reference sequence). V shed 1 base and J shed 7 bases, with 14 bases lying between them.

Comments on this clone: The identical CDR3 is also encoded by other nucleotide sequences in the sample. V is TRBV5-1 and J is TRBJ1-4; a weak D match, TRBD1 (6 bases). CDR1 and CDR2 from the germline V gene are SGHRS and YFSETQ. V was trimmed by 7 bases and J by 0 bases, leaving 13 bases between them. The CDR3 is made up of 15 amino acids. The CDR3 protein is CASSLGAATNEKLFF. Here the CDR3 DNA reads TGCGCCAGCTCCCTGGGGGCAGCAACTAATGAAAAACTGTTTTTT.

This chain's CDR3 is CASSPIPSSGANVLTF. The CDR3 coding sequence is TGTGCCAGCTCACCGATCCCTAGCTCTGGGGCCAACGTCCTGACTTTC. The chain is built from TRBV18 and TRBJ2-6, with unresolved D. CDR1 is KGHSH, CDR2 LQKENI, per germline. Deletions cut 3 bases from V and 0 bases from J, with 9 bases between. The CDR3 loop spans 16 amino acids.